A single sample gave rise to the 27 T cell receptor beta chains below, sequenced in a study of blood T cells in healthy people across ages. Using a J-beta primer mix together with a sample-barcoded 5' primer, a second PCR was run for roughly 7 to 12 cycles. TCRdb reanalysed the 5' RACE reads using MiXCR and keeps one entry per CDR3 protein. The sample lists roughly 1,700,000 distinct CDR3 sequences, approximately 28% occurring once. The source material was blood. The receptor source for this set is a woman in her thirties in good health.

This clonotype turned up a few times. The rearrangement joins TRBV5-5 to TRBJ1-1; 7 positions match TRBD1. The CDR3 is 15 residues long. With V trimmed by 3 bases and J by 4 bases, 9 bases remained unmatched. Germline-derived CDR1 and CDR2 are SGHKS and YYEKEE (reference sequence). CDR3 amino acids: CASSSTPTGRTEAFF. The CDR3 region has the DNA TGTGCCAGCAGCTCCACCCCGACAGGGCGCACTGAAGCTTTCTTT. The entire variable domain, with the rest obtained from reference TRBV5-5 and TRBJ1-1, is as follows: DAGVTQSPTHLIKTRGQQVTLRCSPISGHKSVSWYQQVLGQGPQFIFQYYEKEERGRGNFPDRFSARQFPNYSSELNVNALLLGDSALYLCASSSTPTGRTEAFFGQGTRLTVV.

The CDR3 protein is CASSQDTLAGSYEQYF. Written as DNA, the CDR3 is TGTGCCAGCAGCCAAGATACGCTAGCGGGGTCCTACGAGCAGTACTTC. The V and J genes are TRBV14 and TRBJ2-7; 9 bases are shared with TRBD2. Germline-derived CDR1 and CDR2 are SGHDN and FVKESK. The CDR3 is 16 amino acids. The J segment lost 1 base and the V segment lost 0 bases, leaving 4 bases of the junction unmatched.

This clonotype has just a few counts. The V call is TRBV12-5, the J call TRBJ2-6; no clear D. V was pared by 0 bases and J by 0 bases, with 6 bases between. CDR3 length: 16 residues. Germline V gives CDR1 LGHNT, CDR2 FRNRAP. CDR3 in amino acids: CASGLVSGSGANVLTF. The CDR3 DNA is TGTGCTAGTGGTTTGGTATCGGGCTCTGGGGCCAACGTCCTGACTTTC.

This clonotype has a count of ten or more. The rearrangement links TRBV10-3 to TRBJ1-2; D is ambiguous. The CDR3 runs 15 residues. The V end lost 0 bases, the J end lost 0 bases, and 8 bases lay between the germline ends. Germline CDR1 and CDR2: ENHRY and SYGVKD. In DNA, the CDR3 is TGTGCCATCAGTGAGTCGACGGTAACTAACTATGGCTACACCTTC. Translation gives CAISESTVTNYGYTF.

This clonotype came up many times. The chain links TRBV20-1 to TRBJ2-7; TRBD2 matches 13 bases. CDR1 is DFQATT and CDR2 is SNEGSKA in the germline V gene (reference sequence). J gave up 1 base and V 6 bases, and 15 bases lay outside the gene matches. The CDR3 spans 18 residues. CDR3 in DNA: TGCAGTGCCCCGCGGACTAGCGGGGGAGCAAGGAGATCCTACGAGCAGTACTTC. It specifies CSAPRTSGGARRSYEQYF.

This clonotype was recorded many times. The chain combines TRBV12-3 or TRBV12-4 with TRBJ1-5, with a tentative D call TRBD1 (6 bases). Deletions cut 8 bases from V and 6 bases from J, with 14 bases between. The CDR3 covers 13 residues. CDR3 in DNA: TGTGCCAGCTCCCGGGGGGCTGGTCAGCCCCAGCATTTT. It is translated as CASSRGAGQPQHF.

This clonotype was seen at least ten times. In DNA, the CDR3 is TGCGCCAGCAGCTTAAATCCCGGGACAGGATACAATGAGCAGTTCTTC. Protein: CASSLNPGTGYNEQFF. The chain employs TRBV5-1 and TRBJ2-1; 8 positions match TRBD1. Trimming took 2 bases from V and 4 from J; bases not matched to a gene: 8. CDR1 is SGHRS, CDR2 YFSETQ, per germline. The CDR3 is made up of 16 amino acids.

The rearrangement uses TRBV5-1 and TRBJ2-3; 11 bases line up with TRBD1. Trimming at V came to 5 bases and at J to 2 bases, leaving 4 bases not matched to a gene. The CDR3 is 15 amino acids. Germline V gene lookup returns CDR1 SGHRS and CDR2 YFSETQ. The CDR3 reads CASRAGQGVTDTQYF. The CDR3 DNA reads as TGCGCCAGCAGGGCGGGACAGGGGGTCACAGATACGCAGTATTTT.

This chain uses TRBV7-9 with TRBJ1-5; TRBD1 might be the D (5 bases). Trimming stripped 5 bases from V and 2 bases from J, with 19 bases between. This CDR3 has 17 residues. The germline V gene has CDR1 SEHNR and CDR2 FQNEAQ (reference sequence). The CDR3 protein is CASSPTWARGGNQPQHF. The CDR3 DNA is TGTGCCAGCAGCCCCACCTGGGCCCGGGGCGGCAATCAGCCCCAGCATTTT.

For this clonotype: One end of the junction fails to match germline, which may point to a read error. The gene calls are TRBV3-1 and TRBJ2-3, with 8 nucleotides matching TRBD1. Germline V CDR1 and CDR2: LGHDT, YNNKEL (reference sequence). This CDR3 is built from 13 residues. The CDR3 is CASSSSGTGTQYF. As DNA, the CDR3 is TGTGCCAGCAGTTCATCCGGGACAGGTACGCAGTATTTT.

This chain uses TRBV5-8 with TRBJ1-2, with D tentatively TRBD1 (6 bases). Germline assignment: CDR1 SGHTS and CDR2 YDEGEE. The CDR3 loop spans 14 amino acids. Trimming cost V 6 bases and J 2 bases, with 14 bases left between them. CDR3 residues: CASNNGQRNYGYTF. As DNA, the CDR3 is TGTGCCAGCAACAACGGACAGAGAAACTATGGCTACACCTTC.

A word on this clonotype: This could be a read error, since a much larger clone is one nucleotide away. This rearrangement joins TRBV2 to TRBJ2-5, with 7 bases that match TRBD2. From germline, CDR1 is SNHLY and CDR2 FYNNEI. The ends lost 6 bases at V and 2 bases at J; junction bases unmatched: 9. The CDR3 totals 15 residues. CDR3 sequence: CASRKGRGGQETQYF. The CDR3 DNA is TGTGCCAGCAGAAAAGGACGGGGAGGGCAAGAGACCCAGTACTTC. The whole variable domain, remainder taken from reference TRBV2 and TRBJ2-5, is EPEVTQTPSHQVTQMGQEVILRCVPISNHLYFYWYRQILGQKVEFLVSFYNNEISEKSEIFDDQFSVERPDGSNFTLKIRSTKLEDSAMYFCASRKGRGGQETQYFGPGTRLLVL.

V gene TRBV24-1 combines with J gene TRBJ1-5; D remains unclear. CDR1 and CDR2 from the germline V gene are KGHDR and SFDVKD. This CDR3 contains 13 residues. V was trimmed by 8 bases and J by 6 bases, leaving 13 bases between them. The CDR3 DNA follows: TGTGCCACCACGGAGGGAGGAGGTCAGCCCCAGCATTTT. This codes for CATTEGGGQPQHF.

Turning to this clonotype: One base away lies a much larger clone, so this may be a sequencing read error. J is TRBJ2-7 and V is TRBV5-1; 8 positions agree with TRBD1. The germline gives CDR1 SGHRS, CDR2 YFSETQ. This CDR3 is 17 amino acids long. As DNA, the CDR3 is TGCGCCAGCAGCCCAACGGGGACAGGCTTGAGCTCCTACGAGCAGGACTTC. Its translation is CASSPTGTGLSSYEQDF.

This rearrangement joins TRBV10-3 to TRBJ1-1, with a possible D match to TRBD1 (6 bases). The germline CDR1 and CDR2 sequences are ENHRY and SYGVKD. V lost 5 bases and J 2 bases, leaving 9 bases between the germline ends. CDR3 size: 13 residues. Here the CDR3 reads CAISWDTNTEAFF. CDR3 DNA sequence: TGTGCCATCAGTTGGGACACCAACACTGAAGCTTTCTTT.

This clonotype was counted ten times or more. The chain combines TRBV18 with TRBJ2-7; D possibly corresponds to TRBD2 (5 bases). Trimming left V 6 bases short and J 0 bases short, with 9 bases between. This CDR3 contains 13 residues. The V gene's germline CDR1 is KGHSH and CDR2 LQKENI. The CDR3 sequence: CASSSEVSYEQYF. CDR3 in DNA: TGTGCCAGCTCCTCGGAGGTCTCCTACGAGCAGTACTTC.

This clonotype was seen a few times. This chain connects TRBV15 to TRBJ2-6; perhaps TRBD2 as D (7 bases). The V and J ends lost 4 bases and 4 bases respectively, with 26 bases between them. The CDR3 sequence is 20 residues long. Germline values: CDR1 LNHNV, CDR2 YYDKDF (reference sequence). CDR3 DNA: TGTGCCACCAGCAAGAAATTCGTGGCGGGGGCCAACTCCGGGGCCAACGTCCTGACTTTC. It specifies CATSKKFVAGANSGANVLTF.

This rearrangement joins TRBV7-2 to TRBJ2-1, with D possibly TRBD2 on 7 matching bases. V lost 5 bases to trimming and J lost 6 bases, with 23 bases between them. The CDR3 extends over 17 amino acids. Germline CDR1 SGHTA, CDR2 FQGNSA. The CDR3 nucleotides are TGTGCCAGCAGCCCCTCGGGGGGCACGGGCGGGCCCAATGAGCAGTTCTTC. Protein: CASSPSGGTGGPNEQFF.

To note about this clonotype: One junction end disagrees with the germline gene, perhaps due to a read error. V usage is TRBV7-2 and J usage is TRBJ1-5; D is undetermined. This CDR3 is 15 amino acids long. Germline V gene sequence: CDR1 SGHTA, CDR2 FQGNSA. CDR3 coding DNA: TGTGCCAGCGGCTTATCAACAGTAAGCAATCAGCCCCAGCATTTT. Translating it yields CASGLSTVSNQPQHF.

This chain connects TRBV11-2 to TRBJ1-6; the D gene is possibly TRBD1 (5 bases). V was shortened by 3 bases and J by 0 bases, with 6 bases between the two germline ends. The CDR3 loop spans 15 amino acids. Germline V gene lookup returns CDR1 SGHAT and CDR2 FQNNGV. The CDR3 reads CASSLQGSYNSPLHF. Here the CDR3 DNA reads TGTGCCAGCAGCTTGCAGGGCTCCTATAATTCACCCCTCCACTTT. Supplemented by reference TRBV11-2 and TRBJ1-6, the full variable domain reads EAGVAQSPRYKIIEKRQSVAFWCNPISGHATLYWYQQILGQGPKLLIQFQNNGVVDDSQLPKDRFSAERLKGVDSTLKIQPAKLEDSAVYLCASSLQGSYNSPLHFGNGTRLTVT.

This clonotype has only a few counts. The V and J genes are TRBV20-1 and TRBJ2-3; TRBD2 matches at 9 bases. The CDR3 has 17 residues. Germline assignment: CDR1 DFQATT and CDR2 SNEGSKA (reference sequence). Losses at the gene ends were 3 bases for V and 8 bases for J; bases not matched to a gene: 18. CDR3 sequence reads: CSASSGSGRSGQGTQYF. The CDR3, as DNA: TGCAGTGCTAGTAGCGGGAGCGGGAGATCGGGTCAGGGTACGCAGTATTTT.

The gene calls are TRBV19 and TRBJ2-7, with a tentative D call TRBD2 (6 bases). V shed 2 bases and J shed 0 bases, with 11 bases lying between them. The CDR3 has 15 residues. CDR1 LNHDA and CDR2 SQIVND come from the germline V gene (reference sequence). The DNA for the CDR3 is TGTGCCAGTAGTATAAGCGGGTATGGCTCCTACGAGCAGTACTTC. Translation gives CASSISGYGSYEQYF. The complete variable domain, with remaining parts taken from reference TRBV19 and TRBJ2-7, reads DGGITQSPKYLFRKEGQNVTLSCEQNLNHDAMYWYRQDPGQGLRLIYYSQIVNDFQKGDIAEGYSVSREKKESFPLTVTSAQKNPTAFYLCASSISGYGSYEQYFGPGTRLTVT.

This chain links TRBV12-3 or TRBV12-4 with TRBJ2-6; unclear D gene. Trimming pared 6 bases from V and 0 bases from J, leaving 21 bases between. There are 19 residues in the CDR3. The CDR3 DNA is TGTGCCAGCAGCTTCCCCCCCGGGCTCAGTCCCTCTGGGGCCAACGTCCTGACTTTC. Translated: CASSFPPGLSPSGANVLTF.

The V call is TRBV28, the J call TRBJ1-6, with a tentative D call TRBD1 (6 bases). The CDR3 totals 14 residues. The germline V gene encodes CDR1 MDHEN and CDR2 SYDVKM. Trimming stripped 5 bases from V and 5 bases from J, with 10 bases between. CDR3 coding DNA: TGTGCCAGCAGTCGCCAGGGGAATAATTCACCCCTCCACTTT. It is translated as CASSRQGNNSPLHF.

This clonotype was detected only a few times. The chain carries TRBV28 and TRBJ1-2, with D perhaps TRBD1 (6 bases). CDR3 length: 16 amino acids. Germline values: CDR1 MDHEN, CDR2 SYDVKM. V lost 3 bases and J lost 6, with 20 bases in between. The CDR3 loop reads CASSLGTGGRGDGYTF. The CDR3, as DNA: TGTGCCAGCAGTTTGGGGACGGGGGGCAGGGGAGATGGCTACACCTTC.

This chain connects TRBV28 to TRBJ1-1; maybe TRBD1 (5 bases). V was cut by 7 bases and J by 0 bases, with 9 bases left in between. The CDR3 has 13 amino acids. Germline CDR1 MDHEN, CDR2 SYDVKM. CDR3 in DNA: TGTGCCAGCAATGGGGGGATGAACACTGAAGCTTTCTTT. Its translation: CASNGGMNTEAFF.

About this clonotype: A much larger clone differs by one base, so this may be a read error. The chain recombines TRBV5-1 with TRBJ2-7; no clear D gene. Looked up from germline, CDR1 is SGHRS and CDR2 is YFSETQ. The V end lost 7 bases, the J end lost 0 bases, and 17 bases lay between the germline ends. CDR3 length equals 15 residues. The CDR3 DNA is TGCGCCAGCGGCGGATCCCAGGTTCCCTCCTACGAGCAGTACTTC. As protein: CASGGSQVPSYEQYF.